The next 10 T cell receptor beta chains were all read from a single sample in a study of glioma-infiltrating T cells. TCR alpha and beta CDR3 regions were amplified from RNA using iRepertoire nested multiplex PCR. A single record per CDR3 protein comes from TCRdb applying MiXCR to the multiplex PCR reads. The table shows more than 300,000 distinct CDR3 sequences, with more than 35% occurring only once. Material for sequencing was glioma tissue, nonneoplastic brain tissue, or PBMCs (not recorded which). These receptors were obtained from a human donor with low-grade glioma or glioblastoma, undergoing nonglioma brain surgery, or in good health (not recorded which).

The chain combines TRBV7-9 with TRBJ1-6; no definite D call. The germline V and J ends were trimmed by 3 bases and 10 bases, with 10 bases remaining between them. Germline values: CDR1 SEHNR, CDR2 FQNEAQ (reference sequence). The CDR3 extends over 13 amino acids. CDR3 nucleotides: TGTGCCAGCAGCTTCTTAGGTGTCTCACCCCTCCACTTT. Its translation: CASSFLGVSPLHF.

This sequence joins TRBV6-6 and TRBJ1-2; D is ambiguous. V lost 4 bases and J lost 4, with 19 bases in between. This CDR3 is built from 16 residues. The germline gives CDR1 MNHNY, CDR2 SVGAGI (reference sequence). The CDR3 nucleotides are TGTGCCAGCAGTTCCCATTTACATATCCGTGGCTATGGCTACACCTTC. Its translation: CASSSHLHIRGYGYTF.

This clonotype occurred many times. The chain joins TRBV6-1 to TRBJ1-1; 7 nucleotides align to TRBD1. This CDR3 region has 16 residues. The germline CDR1 and CDR2 sequences are MNHNS and SASEGT. Trimming cost V 5 bases and J 5 bases; bases outside gene matches: 14. Written as DNA, the CDR3 is TGTGCCAGCAGTTCGTACAGGGGCGGGGGTAAAACTGAAGCTTTCTTT. Protein product: CASSSYRGGGKTEAFF.

This chain joins TRBV7-2 and TRBJ1-2, with a possible D match to TRBD1 (5 bases). This CDR3 is 14 amino acids long. V was cut by 4 bases and J by 7 bases, with 16 bases left in between. Germline values: CDR1 SGHTA, CDR2 FQGNSA. CDR3 amino acids: CASSSSTGFGGYTF. In nucleotides, the CDR3 is TGTGCCAGCAGCTCCAGTACAGGTTTCGGTGGCTACACCTTC.

As concerns this clonotype: A read error is possible here, since a much larger clone lies one base away. The V gene is TRBV7-2, the J gene TRBJ2-3, with 10 bases fitting TRBD1. The CDR3 has 16 amino acids. The germline V gene encodes CDR1 SGHTA and CDR2 FQGNSA. CDR3 DNA sequence: TGTGTCAGCAGCTTAGTTGACAGGGGGCTCCCAGATACGCAGTATTTT. This codes for CVSSLVDRGLPDTQYF.

This clonotype was picked up a small number of times. The chain employs TRBV4-3 and TRBJ2-5, with TRBD2 matching 7 bases. Trimming removed 2 bases from V and 7 bases from J; junction bases left unmatched: 7. The CDR3 is 14 amino acids. Germline V gives CDR1 LGHNA, CDR2 YSLEER. The CDR3 loop is CASSQLGLGGTQYF. The CDR3 DNA reads as TGCGCCAGCAGCCAACTAGGACTAGGAGGGACCCAGTACTTC.

The chain uses TRBV7-8 and TRBJ1-1; the D is unclear. V was shortened by 5 bases and J by 1 base, with 8 bases between the two germline ends. The germline CDR1 and CDR2 sequences are SGHVS and FQNEAQ. This CDR3 contains 13 residues. The CDR3 DNA sequence: TGTGCCAGCAGCGGAAACACGAACACTGAAGCTTTCTTT. Its protein product is CASSGNTNTEAFF. The full variable domain, rest sourced from reference TRBV7-8 and TRBJ1-1, is GAGVSQSPRYKVAKRGQDVALRCDPISGHVSLFWYQQALGQGPEFLTYFQNEAQLDKSGLPSDRFFAERPEGSVSTLKIQRTQQEDSAVYLCASSGNTNTEAFFGQGTRLTVV.

Worth noting for this clonotype: A much larger clone lies one base from this, so it may be a read error. The chain uses TRBV6-6 and TRBJ2-7, with D possibly being TRBD1 (5 bases). CDR3 length: 14 residues. From germline, CDR1 is MNHNY and CDR2 SVGAGI (reference sequence). This CDR3 reads CASRTGPRGYEKYF. Here the CDR3 DNA reads TGTGCCAGCAGAACAGGACCCAGAGGCTACGAGAAGTACTTC.

The chain couples TRBV6-2 or TRBV6-3 to TRBJ2-1; 7 bases agree with TRBD2. This CDR3 contains 14 residues. J was trimmed by 7 bases and V by 6 bases; bases with no gene match: 9. CDR1 and CDR2 (germline): MNHEY, SVGEGT. CDR3 residues: CASRPNGGSNEQFF. CDR3 sequence (DNA): TGTGCCAGCAGGCCGAACGGGGGGTCAAATGAGCAGTTCTTC.

The chain carries TRBV15 and TRBJ2-7; unclear D gene. V dropped 0 bases and J dropped 2 bases, with 14 bases sitting between them. This CDR3 has 16 amino acids. In germline, CDR1 is LNHNV, CDR2 YYDKDF (reference sequence). This CDR3 reads CATSRDRARIAYEQYF. CDR3 DNA: TGTGCCACCAGCAGAGATAGGGCGAGGATTGCCTACGAGCAGTACTTC.